These T cell receptor beta chains were read from a single sample in a study of response to subunit inactivated influenza vaccine. A single record per CDR3 protein comes from TCRdb applying MiXCR to the RT-PCR reads. Of 710,000 or so distinct CDR3 sequences in the sample, around 14% were seen once. The sample consisted of PBMCs from blood, taken roughly 12 days after vaccination. The receptors come from a middle-aged man who received an inactivated influenza vaccine. Both conserved end residues are part of each CDR3. D genes are given only for firm matches. Clone size is not always given. Where it is, it says once, few, many or a class for expanded clones.

d_call	j_call	clone_size	v_call	cdr3_aa	cdr3_nt
.	TRBJ1-6	few	TRBV3-1	CASSAATLYNSPLHF	TGTGCCAGCAGCGCAGCGACGCTCTATAATTCACCCCTCCACTTT
.	TRBJ2-2	few	TRBV29-1	CSVEDRQGTNTGELFF	TGCAGCGTTGAAGATCGGCAGGGGACGAACACCGGGGAGCTGTTTTTT
.	TRBJ2-5	.	TRBV7-9	CASSLVAKETQYF	TGTGCCAGCAGCTTAGTCGCCAAAGAGACCCAGTACTTC
.	TRBJ2-2	many	TRBV7-8	CASSLTGSGELFF	TGTGCCAGCAGCTTAACAGGGTCCGGGGAGCTGTTTTTT
.	TRBJ1-4	.	TRBV30	CAWSAGSTNEKLFF	TGTGCCTGGTCCGCGGGCTCAACTAATGAAAAACTGTTTTTT
.	TRBJ1-6	few	TRBV20-1	CSANDRTTNSPLHF	TGCAGTGCAAACGACAGAACTACTAATTCACCCCTCCACTTT
.	TRBJ2-3	many	TRBV5-1	CASSLGSSPTDTQYF	TGCGCCAGCAGCTTGGGGTCTTCCCCAACGGATACGCAGTATTTT
.	TRBJ2-2	few	TRBV3-1	CASSQDLFGAGTGELFF	.
TRBD1	TRBJ2-7	.	TRBV5-1	CASSRDRDFFYEQYF	TGCGCCAGCAGTAGGGACAGGGACTTTTTCTACGAGCAGTACTTC
TRBD1	TRBJ2-1	few	TRBV6-2/TRBV6-3	CASSYGTGAYNEQFF	TGTGCCAGCAGTTACGGGACAGGGGCCTACAATGAGCAGTTCTTC
TRBD1	TRBJ2-1	many	TRBV7-9	CASSSRDRGFNNEQFF	TGTGCCAGCAGCTCCCGGGACAGGGGGTTTAACAATGAGCAGTTCTTC
.	TRBJ2-5	.	TRBV3-1	CASSQLGGQVETQYF	TGTGCCAGCAGCCAGCTGGGGGGGCAAGTAGAGACCCAGTACTTC
TRBD1	TRBJ1-1	.	TRBV6-5	CASSYSIDRVNTEAFF	TGTGCCAGCAGTTACTCGATTGACAGGGTCAACACTGAAGCTTTCTTT
.	TRBJ1-5	.	TRBV6-2/TRBV6-3	CASVAYSNQPQHF	TGTGCCAGCGTCGCGTATAGCAATCAGCCCCAGCATTTT
.	TRBJ1-2	few	TRBV18	CASSPQGGGTNYGYTF	TGTGCCAGCTCACCCCAAGGCGGGGGAACCAACTATGGCTACACCTTC
.	TRBJ1-4	few	TRBV4-1	CASSQWSRGSLNEKLFF	TGCGCCAGCAGCCAGTGGTCGAGGGGTAGTCTAAATGAAAAACTGTTTTTT
.	TRBJ2-1	few	TRBV2	CASSEAALKTGTYNEQFF	TGTGCCAGCAGTGAAGCGGCACTAAAAACCGGGACTTACAATGAGCAGTTCTTC
TRBD1	TRBJ2-5	many	TRBV4-3	CASSPGQGYQETQYF	TGCGCCAGCAGCCCGGGACAGGGATACCAAGAGACCCAGTACTTC
.	TRBJ2-5	few	TRBV5-1	CASGEETQYF	TGCGCCAGCGGCGAAGAGACCCAGTACTTC
.	TRBJ1-2	few	TRBV9	CASSVRRRDGYTF	TGTGCCAGCAGCGTAAGAAGAAGAGACGGCTACACCTTC
.	TRBJ2-3	many	TRBV10-3	CAITAGPGDTQYF	TGTGCCATCACCGCAGGGCCGGGAGATACGCAGTATTTT
.	TRBJ2-7	few	TRBV6-2/TRBV6-3	CASTEERKSYEQYF	TGTGCCAGCACCGAGGAGCGGAAGTCCTACGAGCAGTACTTC
TRBD2	TRBJ2-5	.	TRBV9	CASSVSGGYQETQYF	TGTGCCAGCAGCGTTAGCGGGGGCTACCAAGAGACCCAGTACTTC
TRBD2	TRBJ2-6	.	TRBV4-3	CASSQATTSGSSGANVLTF	TGCGCCAGCAGCCAAGCTACGACTAGCGGGAGCTCTGGGGCCAACGTCCTGACTTTC
.	TRBJ1-2	many	TRBV6-4	CASSQGAGYTF	TGTGCCAGCAGCCAGGGCGCTGGCTACACCTTC
.	TRBJ1-2	.	TRBV5-1	CASSLYLDYGYTF	TGCGCCAGCAGCCTGTATCTTGACTATGGCTACACCTTC
TRBD1	TRBJ2-3	many	TRBV7-9	CASSPGQGTDTQYF	TGTGCCAGCAGCCCGGGACAGGGAACAGATACGCAGTATTTT
.	TRBJ2-5	few	TRBV24-1	CATSRWGEQETQYF	TGTGCCACCAGTCGATGGGGAGAACAAGAGACCCAGTACTTC
TRBD2	TRBJ2-5	.	TRBV12-3/TRBV12-4	CASSLSRPAWEAGGEETQYF	TGTGCCAGCAGTTTAAGCCGGCCGGCCTGGGAAGCGGGAGGAGAGGAGACCCAGTACTTC
.	TRBJ2-6	.	TRBV20-1	CSAHPPGGRAQVLTF	TGCAGTGCTCACCCCCCGGGGGGCAGGGCCCAAGTCCTGACTTTC
.	TRBJ1-1	.	TRBV20-1	CSARGQQGAETEAFF	TGCAGTGCTAGAGGTCAACAGGGTGCTGAGACTGAAGCTTTCTTT
.	TRBJ2-7	.	TRBV7-2	CASRRVGEQYF	TGTGCCAGCCGCAGGGTTGGCGAGCAGTACTTC
TRBD2	TRBJ2-3	many	TRBV28	CASRLTSGSAHTQYF	TGTGCCAGCAGACTGACTAGCGGGAGCGCACATACGCAGTATTTT
.	TRBJ1-1	.	TRBV6-2/TRBV6-3	CASSYTSSTNEAFF	TGTGCCAGCAGTTACACGTCCAGCACGAATGAAGCTTTCTTT
TRBD2	TRBJ2-5	few	TRBV28	CASSNGGGQETQYF	TGTGCCAGCTCTAACGGGGGGGGACAAGAGACCCAGTACTTC
TRBD1	TRBJ2-1	few	TRBV5-1	CASSFAGTANEQFF	TGCGCCAGCAGCTTCGCCGGGACAGCTAATGAGCAGTTCTTC